These T cell receptor beta chains were read from a single sample in a study of cytomegalovirus exposure and HLA in healthy donors. Clones were read by immunoSEQ multiplex PCR, and TCRdb kept only the in-frame ones, dropping some. The listing records some 75,000 clones. The sequencing input was PBMCs. The receptor source for this set is a man aged 35 to 55 in good health and CMV-seronegative. CDR3s include the opening cysteine and the closing phenylalanine or tryptophan. Fields, in order: D gene, V gene, CDR3 length, J gene, CDR3 protein, CDR3 DNA. A D gene is named only where the DNA matches it firmly.

-	TRBV5-6	16	TRBJ1-2	CASSPNHEAEIRGYTF	TGTGCCAGCAGCCCAAATCATGAGGCAGAAATACGTGGCTACACCTTC
-	TRBV2	19	TRBJ2-5	CASRRNAVFGGALGKTQYF	TGTGCCAGCAGGAGAAATGCTGTATTTGGGGGGGCCTTGGGGAAGACCCAGTACTTC
-	TRBV18	18	TRBJ2-3	CASSPRARTLSSTDTQYF	TGTGCCAGCTCACCACGCGCCCGAACCCTCTCTAGCACAGATACGCAGTATTTT
-	TRBV4-2	14	TRBJ1-1	CASSQQGLNTEAFF	TGTGCCAGCAGCCAACAGGGGCTAAACACTGAAGCTTTCTTT
TRBD2	TRBV5-1	14	TRBJ2-7	CASTEREFTYEQYF	TGCGCCAGCACGGAGCGGGAGTTCACCTACGAGCAGTACTTC
-	TRBV5-1	14	TRBJ2-7	CASSFGGISYEQYF	TGCGCCAGCAGCTTTGGAGGGATTTCCTACGAGCAGTACTTC
TRBD2	TRBV7-2	16	TRBJ2-7	CASSPPGLAGFSEQYF	TGTGCCAGCAGCCCGCCGGGACTAGCGGGGTTTTCCGAGCAGTACTTC
-	TRBV11-2	14	TRBJ2-7	CASSLAGRAGEQYF	TGTGCCAGCAGCTTAGCGGGACGGGCGGGAGAGCAGTACTTC
-	TRBV4-1	16	TRBJ2-6	CASSQLTSSGANVLTF	TGCGCCAGCAGCCAACTTACAAGCTCTGGGGCCAACGTCCTGACTTTC
TRBD1	TRBV7-9	14	TRBJ1-2	CASSLSPGGKSYTF	TGTGCCAGCAGCTTATCTCCAGGGGGCAAGAGCTACACCTTC
-	TRBV30	12	TRBJ2-1	CASSHTYNEQFF	TGTGCCTCCTCACATACCTACAATGAGCAGTTCTTC
-	TRBV18	18	TRBJ1-1	CASSPLATIGSLNTEAFF	TGTGCCAGCTCACCACTTGCGACGATCGGGAGCTTGAACACTGAAGCTTTCTTT
TRBD1	TRBV2	13	TRBJ2-7	CASTGQGGAEQYF	TGTGCCAGTACGGGACAGGGGGGAGCCGAGCAGTACTTC
TRBD1	TRBV19	13	TRBJ1-1	CDSSNRGYTEAFF	TGTGACAGTAGCAACAGGGGATATACTGAAGCTTTCTTT
-	TRBV5-6	13	TRBJ1-2	CASSLRQRDGYTF	TGTGCCAGCAGCTTGAGGCAGAGGGATGGCTACACCTTC
TRBD1	TRBV28	15	TRBJ2-2	CASSSPGQGGRELFF	TGTGCCAGCAGTTCCCCGGGACAGGGGGGCCGGGAGCTGTTTTTT
-	TRBV5-4	16	TRBJ2-2	CASSLGGRQTTGELFF	TGTGCCAGCAGCTTGGGGGGGCGACAGACCACCGGGGAGCTGTTTTTT
-	TRBV5-6	11	TRBJ1-1	CASSRRSEAFF	TGTGCCAGCAGCCGGAGAAGTGAAGCTTTCTTT
TRBD1	TRBV30	14	TRBJ1-4	CAWIPGTGGEKLFF	TGTGCCTGGATACCGGGGACAGGGGGTGAAAAACTGTTTTTT
-	TRBV19	13	TRBJ2-7	CAVSSAWSYEQYF	TGTGCCGTTTCATCCGCCTGGAGCTACGAGCAGTACTTC
TRBD1	TRBV15	18	TRBJ2-7	CATSRDLTPGQSSYEQYF	TGTGCCACCAGCAGAGATCTAACGCCGGGACAGAGCTCCTACGAGCAGTACTTC
-	TRBV5-4	15	TRBJ2-5	CASSLNAGLQETQYF	TGTGCCAGCAGCTTGAATGCAGGCTTACAAGAGACCCAGTACTTC